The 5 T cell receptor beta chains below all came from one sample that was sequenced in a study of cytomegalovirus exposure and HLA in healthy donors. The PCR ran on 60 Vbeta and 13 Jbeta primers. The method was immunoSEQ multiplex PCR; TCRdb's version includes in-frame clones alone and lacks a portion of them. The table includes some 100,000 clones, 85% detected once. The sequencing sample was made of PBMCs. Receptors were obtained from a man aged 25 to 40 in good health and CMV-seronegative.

The CDR3 loop reads CASLPGQNRFHEQYF. In nucleotides, the CDR3 is TGTGCCAGCCTCCCGGGACAAAATCGATTCCACGAGCAGTACTTC. This sequence joins TRBV5-6 and TRBJ2-7, with D possibly matching TRBD1 (6 bases). The ends were cut back, 7 bases at V and 5 bases at J, with 22 bases in the middle. The length of the CDR3 is 15 residues. Germline CDR1 SGHDT, CDR2 YYEEEE.

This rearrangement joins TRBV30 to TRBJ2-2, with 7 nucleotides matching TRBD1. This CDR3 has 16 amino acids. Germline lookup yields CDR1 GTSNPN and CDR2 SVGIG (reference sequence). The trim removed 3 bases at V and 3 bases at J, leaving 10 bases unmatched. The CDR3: CAWRGTDRAHTGELFF. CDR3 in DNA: TGTGCCTGGAGAGGTACCGACAGGGCTCACACCGGGGAGCTGTTTTTT.

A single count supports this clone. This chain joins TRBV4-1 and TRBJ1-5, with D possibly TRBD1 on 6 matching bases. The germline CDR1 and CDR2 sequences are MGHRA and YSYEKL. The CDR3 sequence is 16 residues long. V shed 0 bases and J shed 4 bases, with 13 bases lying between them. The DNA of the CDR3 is TGCGCCAGCAGCCAAGATTCGTGGACAGCTAATCAGCCCCAGCATTTT. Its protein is CASSQDSWTANQPQHF.

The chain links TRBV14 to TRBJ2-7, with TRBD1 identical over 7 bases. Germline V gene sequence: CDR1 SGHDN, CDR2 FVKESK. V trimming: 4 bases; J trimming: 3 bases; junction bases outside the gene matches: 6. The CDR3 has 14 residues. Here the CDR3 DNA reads TGTGCCAGCAGCCTTAGACAGGGTATCTACGAGCAGTACTTC. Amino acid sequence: CASSLRQGIYEQYF.

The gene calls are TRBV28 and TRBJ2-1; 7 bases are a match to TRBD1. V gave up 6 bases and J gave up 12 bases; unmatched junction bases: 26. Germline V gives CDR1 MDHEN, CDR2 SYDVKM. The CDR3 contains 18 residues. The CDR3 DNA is TGTGCCAGCAGACGACGACAGGGCCTGAGGATAGCGAAGGGGAGGCAGTTCTTC. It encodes CASRRRQGLRIAKGRQFF.